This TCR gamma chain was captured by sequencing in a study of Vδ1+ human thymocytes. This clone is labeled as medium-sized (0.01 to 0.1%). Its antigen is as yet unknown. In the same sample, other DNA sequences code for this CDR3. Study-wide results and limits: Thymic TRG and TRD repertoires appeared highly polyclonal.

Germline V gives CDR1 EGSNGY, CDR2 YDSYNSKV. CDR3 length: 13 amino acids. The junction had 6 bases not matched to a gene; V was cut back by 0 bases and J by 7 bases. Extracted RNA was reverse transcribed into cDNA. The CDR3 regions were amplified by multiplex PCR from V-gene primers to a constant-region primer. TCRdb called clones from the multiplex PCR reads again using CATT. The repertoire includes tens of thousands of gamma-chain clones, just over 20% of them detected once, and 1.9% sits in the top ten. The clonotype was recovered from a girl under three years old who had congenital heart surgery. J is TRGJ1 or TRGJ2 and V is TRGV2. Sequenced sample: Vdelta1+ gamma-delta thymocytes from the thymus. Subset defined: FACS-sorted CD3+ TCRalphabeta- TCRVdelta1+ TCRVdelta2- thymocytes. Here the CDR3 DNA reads TGTGCCACCTGGGACGGGCCGGAATATAAGAAACTCTTT. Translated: CATWDGPEYKKLF.